This TCR beta chain was sequenced during a study of a mutant IDH1 vaccine in newly diagnosed glioma. On the study more broadly: Those enrolled had earlier been treated with radiotherapy, temozolomide, or both, mostly both.

This sample's time point: week 47, end of study. All doses held 300 ug of mutant IDH1 20-mer peptide, with topical imiquimod. The patients were given eight vaccinations, one each in weeks 1, 3, 5, 7, 11, 15, 19 and 23. Sequencing used immunoSEQ multiplex PCR; TCRdb keeps in-frame clones, though not all of them. The sample includes 50,000 to 55,000 clones, about 61% of them seen just once. On this clone: The antigen remains unidentified.

The sequencing here drew on peripheral blood mononuclear cells (PBMCs), taken from a glioma patient whose treatment included an IDH1 peptide vaccine. The receptor comes from a middle-aged man with glioma. Some clones in this sample may be carry-over from other donors' samples.

The DNA of the CDR3 is TGTGCCAGCAGCAAGGACAGGGTGACTGAAGCTTTCTTT. It encodes CASSKDRVTEAFF. This chain connects TRBV6-5 to TRBJ1-1, with 8 bases aligning to TRBD1. J gave up 5 bases and V 6 bases, and 5 bases lay outside the gene matches. This CDR3 is 13 amino acids long. CDR1 MNHEY and CDR2 SVGAGI come from the germline V gene.